A selection of T cell receptor beta chains follows, all from one sample in a study of blood T cell repertoires in COVID-19. The repertoire was sequenced with immunoSEQ multiplex PCR; TCRdb's copy has only in-frame clones and lacks some. The sample has approximately 160,000 clones, about 85% seen once. Sequenced sample: peripheral blood. These receptors came from a woman in her fifties or sixties with COVID-19, enrolled during active disease. Both conserved end residues are part of each CDR3. Each record gives: J gene, D gene, V gene, clone size, CDR3 length, CDR3 protein, CDR3 DNA. The D gene is left open where the match is weak. Only part of the rows carry a size: once, few, many, or a class if the clone is expanded.

J: TRBJ2-4
D: -
V: TRBV6-5
size: -
length: 14
CDR3: CASRGAGAKNIQYF
DNA: TGTGCCAGCAGGGGGGCGGGAGCCAAAAACATTCAGTACTTC

J: TRBJ2-1
D: TRBD2
V: TRBV5-4
size: once
length: 15
CDR3: CASSYSGSSYNEQFF
DNA: TGTGCCAGCAGCTATAGCGGGAGCTCCTACAATGAGCAGTTCTTC

J: TRBJ2-3
D: -
V: TRBV5-6
size: -
length: 16
CDR3: CASSSLQGSATDTQYF
DNA: TGTGCCAGCAGCTCCCTACAGGGATCTGCCACAGATACGCAGTATTTT

J: TRBJ2-1
D: TRBD1
V: TRBV6-1
size: -
length: 16
CDR3: CASSEGARGKSGEQFF
DNA: TGTGCCAGCAGTGAAGGTGCCAGGGGGAAGTCTGGTGAGCAGTTCTTC

J: TRBJ1-6
D: TRBD1
V: TRBV4-1
size: -
length: 18
CDR3: CASSQVLRDRVSNSPLHF
DNA: TGCGCCAGCAGCCAAGTATTACGAGACAGGGTATCTAATTCACCCCTCCACTTT

J: TRBJ1-2
D: -
V: TRBV5-6
size: once
length: 14
CDR3: CASSLGRQGYGYTF
DNA: TGTGCCAGCAGCTTGGGAAGGCAGGGCTATGGCTACACCTTC

J: TRBJ1-4
D: -
V: TRBV6-1
size: -
length: 15
CDR3: CASSELRNLREKLFF
DNA: TGTGCCAGCAGTGAACTCAGGAACTTAAGGGAAAAACTGTTTTTT

J: TRBJ2-1
D: TRBD2
V: TRBV7-8
size: -
length: 16
CDR3: CASSPWTSGGYNEQFF
DNA: TGTGCCAGCAGCCCCTGGACTAGCGGGGGCTACAATGAGCAGTTCTTC

J: TRBJ1-2
D: -
V: TRBV9
size: -
length: 15
CDR3: CASSVEWGLGYGYTF
DNA: TGTGCCAGCAGCGTAGAATGGGGACTAGGCTATGGCTACACCTTC

J: TRBJ1-2
D: -
V: TRBV27
size: -
length: 13
CDR3: CASSFSGNYGYTF
DNA: TGTGCCAGCAGTTTCTCAGGCAACTATGGCTACACCTTC

J: TRBJ2-1
D: -
V: TRBV7-3
size: -
length: 12
CDR3: CASSLTGNEQFF
DNA: TGTGCCAGCAGCTTGACGGGCAATGAGCAGTTCTTC

J: TRBJ1-3
D: -
V: TRBV19
size: once
length: 15
CDR3: CASINGPGAGNTIYF
DNA: TGTGCCAGTATTAACGGTCCGGGAGCTGGAAACACCATATATTTT

J: TRBJ1-1
D: -
V: TRBV27
size: -
length: 15
CDR3: CASSLLGGGNTEAFF
DNA: TGTGCCAGCAGTTTATTAGGGGGGGGGAACACTGAAGCTTTCTTT

J: TRBJ2-5
D: -
V: TRBV5-4
size: -
length: 13
CDR3: CASSLMRKETQYF
DNA: TGTGCCAGCAGCTTGATGCGGAAAGAGACCCAGTACTTC

J: TRBJ1-6
D: -
V: TRBV5-4
size: -
length: 15
CDR3: CASSLRTALNSPLHF
DNA: TGTGCCAGCAGTTTAAGGACAGCTTTAAATTCACCCCTCCACTTT

J: TRBJ2-7
D: TRBD2
V: TRBV6-6
size: -
length: 15
CDR3: CASSLVGGVPYEQYF
DNA: TGTGCCAGCAGCCTGGTGGGGGGGGTCCCCTACGAGCAGTACTTC

J: TRBJ1-1
D: -
V: TRBV11-1
size: -
length: 13
CDR3: CASSLMALTEAFF
DNA: TGTGCCAGCAGCTTAATGGCCCTCACTGAAGCTTTCTTT

J: TRBJ2-3
D: TRBD2
V: TRBV5-4
size: -
length: 16
CDR3: CASSLRSGTFTDTQYF
DNA: TGTGCCAGCAGCTTGAGAAGCGGGACCTTCACAGATACGCAGTATTTT

J: TRBJ2-7
D: TRBD2
V: TRBV4-2
size: -
length: 16
CDR3: CASSQALASGSYEQYF
DNA: TGTGCCAGCAGCCAAGCCTTGGCTAGCGGGAGCTACGAGCAGTACTTC

J: TRBJ2-5
D: TRBD2
V: TRBV27
size: -
length: 18
CDR3: CASSSPGLAGGVQETQYF
DNA: TGTGCCAGCAGTTCTCCGGGACTAGCGGGAGGGGTACAAGAGACCCAGTACTTC

J: TRBJ1-1
D: -
V: TRBV18
size: few
length: 14
CDR3: CASSPPAFGVEAFF
DNA: TGTGCCAGCTCACCACCTGCTTTCGGAGTTGAAGCTTTCTTT

J: TRBJ1-1
D: -
V: TRBV6-1
size: -
length: 13
CDR3: CASSEVGRVEAFF
DNA: TGTGCCAGCAGTGAAGTAGGGAGGGTTGAAGCTTTCTTT

J: TRBJ2-5
D: -
V: TRBV5-6
size: -
length: 15
CDR3: CASRPRDRFGETQYF
DNA: TGTGCCAGCAGACCCCGGGATAGATTCGGTGAGACCCAGTACTTC

J: TRBJ1-5
D: -
V: TRBV18
size: few
length: 14
CDR3: CASSPTEGIQPQHF
DNA: TGTGCCAGCTCACCCACCGAGGGAATTCAGCCCCAGCATTTT

J: TRBJ1-5
D: TRBD1
V: TRBV19
size: once
length: 15
CDR3: CASSNRGYSNQPQHF
DNA: TGTGCCAGTAGTAACAGGGGTTATAGCAATCAGCCCCAGCATTTT

J: TRBJ2-7
D: -
V: TRBV18
size: -
length: 14
CDR3: CASSPGQPGSEQYF
DNA: TGTGCCAGCTCACCAGGCCAACCAGGATCCGAGCAGTACTTC

J: TRBJ1-1
D: -
V: TRBV2
size: -
length: 14
CDR3: CASRRSTMNTEAFF
DNA: TGTGCCAGCAGGCGGTCAACCATGAACACTGAAGCTTTCTTT

J: TRBJ2-1
D: -
V: TRBV3-1/TRBV3-2
size: once
length: 15
CDR3: CASSDLTRLGNEQFF
DNA: TGTGCCAGCAGCGATCTGACTAGACTCGGCAATGAGCAGTTCTTC

J: TRBJ1-1
D: TRBD1
V: TRBV5-6
size: -
length: 16
CDR3: CASSLRTGSIGTEAFF
DNA: TGTGCCAGCAGCTTGAGGACAGGGAGTATCGGCACTGAAGCTTTCTTT

J: TRBJ1-1
D: TRBD1
V: TRBV10-3
size: -
length: 15
CDR3: CAISDLDRGLTEAFF
DNA: TGTGCCATCAGTGACCTGGACAGGGGGTTGACTGAAGCTTTCTTT

J: TRBJ1-2
D: -
V: TRBV6-6
size: -
length: 14
CDR3: CASSYSSMGAGYTF
DNA: TGTGCCAGCAGTTACTCGAGTATGGGGGCGGGCTACACCTTC

J: TRBJ1-1
D: -
V: TRBV7-6
size: -
length: 13
CDR3: CASSTQENTEAFF
DNA: TGTGCCAGCAGCACACAAGAGAACACTGAAGCTTTCTTT

J: TRBJ1-2
D: -
V: TRBV7-9
size: -
length: 14
CDR3: CASSFDLREAGYTF
DNA: TGTGCCAGCAGCTTCGACCTCCGGGAGGCTGGCTACACCTTC

J: TRBJ1-5
D: -
V: TRBV12-5
size: few
length: 13
CDR3: CARDTLVDQPQHF
DNA: TGTGCTAGGGACACCCTGGTCGATCAGCCCCAGCATTTT

J: TRBJ1-4
D: TRBD1
V: TRBV3-1/TRBV3-2
size: -
length: 15
CDR3: CASSQAAGGNEKLFF
DNA: TGTGCCAGCAGCCAAGCGGCAGGGGGAAATGAAAAACTGTTTTTT

J: TRBJ1-5
D: TRBD1
V: TRBV11-2
size: -
length: 15
CDR3: CASSWGGTGIQPQHF
DNA: TGTGCCAGCAGCTGGGGGGGGACAGGGATTCAGCCCCAGCATTTT

J: TRBJ1-1
D: TRBD1
V: TRBV13
size: -
length: 13
CDR3: CATDRGQLTEAFF
DNA: TGTGCCACGGACAGGGGGCAGCTCACTGAAGCTTTCTTT

J: TRBJ1-1
D: -
V: TRBV7-9
size: -
length: 15
CDR3: CASSAPTTRNTEAFF
DNA: TGTGCCAGCAGCGCCCCCACTACAAGGAACACTGAAGCTTTCTTT

J: TRBJ2-1
D: -
V: TRBV7-9
size: -
length: 14
CDR3: CASSLAQPPGEQFF
DNA: TGTGCCAGCAGCTTAGCGCAGCCCCCGGGGGAGCAGTTCTTC

J: TRBJ1-2
D: -
V: TRBV6-1
size: -
length: 17
CDR3: CASSESRNRATNYGYTF
DNA: TGTGCCAGCAGTGAGTCAAGGAACAGAGCTACTAACTATGGCTACACCTTC

J: TRBJ1-5
D: TRBD1
V: TRBV11-2
size: once
length: 13
CDR3: CASSLQGQQPQHF
DNA: TGTGCCAGCAGTTTACAGGGGCAGCAGCCCCAGCATTTT

J: TRBJ1-1
D: -
V: TRBV30
size: -
length: 11
CDR3: CAWVTGTEAFF
DNA: TGTGCCTGGGTTACAGGGACTGAAGCTTTCTTT

J: TRBJ1-5
D: -
V: TRBV19
size: -
length: 13
CDR3: CASSPQNGQPQHF
DNA: TGTGCCAGTAGTCCACAGAACGGTCAGCCCCAGCATTTT

J: TRBJ1-5
D: -
V: TRBV9
size: once
length: 15
CDR3: CASSVSGARNQPQHF
DNA: TGTGCCAGCAGCGTCTCAGGGGCGCGTAATCAGCCCCAGCATTTT

J: TRBJ1-5
D: -
V: TRBV12-3/TRBV12-4
size: -
length: 12
CDR3: CASSSTQEPQHF
DNA: TGTGCCAGCAGTTCCACCCAGGAGCCCCAGCATTTT

J: TRBJ1-2
D: -
V: TRBV15
size: -
length: 18
CDR3: CATSRDKVVTGRNYGYTF
DNA: TGTGCCACCAGCAGAGATAAAGTTGTAACAGGGAGAAACTATGGCTACACCTTC

J: TRBJ2-1
D: -
V: TRBV28
size: -
length: 14
CDR3: CASRRPGNLNEQFF
DNA: TGTGCCAGCAGGCGTCCGGGAAATCTAAATGAGCAGTTCTTC

J: TRBJ1-2
D: TRBD1
V: TRBV2
size: few
length: 14
CDR3: CASSGETGHYGYTF
DNA: TGTGCCAGCAGTGGCGAGACAGGGCACTATGGCTACACCTTC

J: TRBJ2-1
D: TRBD2
V: TRBV5-1
size: -
length: 16
CDR3: CASSLDHSGGAAEQFF
DNA: TGCGCCAGCAGCTTGGACCATAGCGGGGGGGCGGCTGAGCAGTTCTTC

J: TRBJ1-1
D: -
V: TRBV28
size: -
length: 11
CDR3: CASGQRTEAFF
DNA: TGTGCCAGCGGACAACGCACTGAAGCTTTCTTT